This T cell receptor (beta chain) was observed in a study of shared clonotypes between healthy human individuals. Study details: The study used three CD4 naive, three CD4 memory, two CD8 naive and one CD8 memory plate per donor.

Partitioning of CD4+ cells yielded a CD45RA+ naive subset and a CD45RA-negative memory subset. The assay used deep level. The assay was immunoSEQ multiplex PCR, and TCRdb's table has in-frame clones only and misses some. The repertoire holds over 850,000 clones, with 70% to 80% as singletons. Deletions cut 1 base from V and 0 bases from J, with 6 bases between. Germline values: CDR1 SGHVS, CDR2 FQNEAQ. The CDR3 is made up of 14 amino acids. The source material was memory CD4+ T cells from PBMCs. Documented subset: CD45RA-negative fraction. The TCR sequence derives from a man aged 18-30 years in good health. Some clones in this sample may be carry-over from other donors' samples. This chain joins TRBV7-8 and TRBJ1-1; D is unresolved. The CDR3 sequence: CASSLGRVNTEAFF. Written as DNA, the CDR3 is TGTGCCAGCAGCTTAGGTCGGGTGAACACTGAAGCTTTCTTT.